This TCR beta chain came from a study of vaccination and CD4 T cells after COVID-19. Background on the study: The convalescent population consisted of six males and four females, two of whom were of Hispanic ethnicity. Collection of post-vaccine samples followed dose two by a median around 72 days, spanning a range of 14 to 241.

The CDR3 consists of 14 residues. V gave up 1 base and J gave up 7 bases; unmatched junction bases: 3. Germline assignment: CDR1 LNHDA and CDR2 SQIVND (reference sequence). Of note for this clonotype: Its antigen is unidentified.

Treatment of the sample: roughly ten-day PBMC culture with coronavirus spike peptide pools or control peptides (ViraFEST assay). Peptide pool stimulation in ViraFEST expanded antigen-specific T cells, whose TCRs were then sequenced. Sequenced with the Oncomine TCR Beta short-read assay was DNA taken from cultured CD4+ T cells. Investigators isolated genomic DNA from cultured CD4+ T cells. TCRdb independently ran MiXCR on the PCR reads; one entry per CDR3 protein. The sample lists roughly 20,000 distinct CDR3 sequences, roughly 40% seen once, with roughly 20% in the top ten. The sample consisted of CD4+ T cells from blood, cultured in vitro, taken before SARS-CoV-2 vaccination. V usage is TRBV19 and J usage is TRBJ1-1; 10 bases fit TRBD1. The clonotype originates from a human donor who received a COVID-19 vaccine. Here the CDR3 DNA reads TGTGCCAGTAGTATAGGACAGGGGGCGAGTGAAGCTTTCTTT. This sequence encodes CASSIGQGASEAFF.